Below, 20 T cell receptor beta chains from the same sample are listed, as sequenced in a study of graft-versus-host responses after intestinal transplantation. The repertoire was sequenced with immunoSEQ multiplex PCR; TCRdb's copy has only in-frame clones and lacks some. In the table there are around 100,000 clones, roughly 87% of which are singletons. What these receptors recognize is not known. The sample was unstimulated CD4+ T cells sorted from spleen or lymph node cells, taken before transplant. Every receptor here comes from a human donor who was the organ donor for an intestinal transplant.

This clone was seen just once. This chain uses TRBV6-1 with TRBJ1-2; TRBD1 is a possible D gene (6 bases). The V and J ends lost 6 bases and 4 bases respectively, with 15 bases between them. Looked up from germline, CDR1 is MNHNS and CDR2 is SASEGT. CDR3 length equals 14 residues. CDR3 DNA: TGTGCCAGCAGGGGGGGGCAGGGAATCTATGGCTACACCTTC. Amino acids: CASRGGQGIYGYTF.

J is TRBJ1-2 and V is TRBV28; TRBD1 might be the D (6 bases). V gave up 2 bases and J gave up 5 bases, with 12 bases separating them. Looked up from germline, CDR1 is MDHEN and CDR2 is SYDVKM. The CDR3 spans 14 residues. The CDR3 sequence is CASSLDFRGYGYTF. The CDR3 nucleotides are TGTGCCAGCAGTTTAGACTTCAGGGGTTATGGCTACACCTTC.

The chain links TRBV5-1 to TRBJ2-3; the D is unclear. Per germline, CDR1 SGHRS and CDR2 YFSETQ. Trimming took 2 bases from V and 2 from J, leaving 12 bases between them. The CDR3 is 15 residues long. As DNA, the CDR3 is TGCGCCAGCAGCTTACTCCTCCCCTCCACAGATACGCAGTATTTT. It yields the protein CASSLLLPSTDTQYF. The full variable domain, completed using reference TRBV5-1 and TRBJ2-3, is KAGVTQTPRYLIKTRGQQVTLSCSPISGHRSVSWYQQTPGQGLQFLFEYFSETQRNKGNFPGRFSGRQFSNSRSEMNVSTLELGDSALYLCASSLLLPSTDTQYFGPGTRLTVL.

Details on this clone: Mismatch with germline at one junction end may stem from a read error. V gene TRBV11-2 combines with J gene TRBJ1-4; no clear D. Germline CDR1 SGHAT, CDR2 FQNNGV. The CDR3 loop spans 14 amino acids. The CDR3 DNA reads as TGTGCCAGCAGTTTAGACACGTTCTTTGAAAAACTGTTTTTT. Amino acids: CASSLDTFFEKLFF. The complete variable domain, with remaining parts taken from reference TRBV11-2 and TRBJ1-4, reads EAGVAQSPRYKIIEKRQSVAFWCNPISGHATLYWYQQILGQGPKLLIQFQNNGVVDDSQLPKDRFSAERLKGVDSTLKIQPAKLEDSAVYLCASSLDTFFEKLFFGSGTQLSVL.

This chain uses TRBV6-5 with TRBJ1-4, with D perhaps matching TRBD1 (6 bases). Germline V CDR1 and CDR2: MNHEY, SVGAGI. Trimming removed 2 bases at V and 8 bases at J, with 12 bases between. CDR3 size: 14 residues. CDR3 nucleotides: TGTGCCAGCAGTTACCGGGGGGGGCTCGAAAAACTGTTTTTT. This encodes CASSYRGGLEKLFF.

V is TRBV9 and J is TRBJ1-5; D unclear. The CDR3 extends over 14 amino acids. Trimming stripped 2 bases from V and 6 bases from J, with 12 bases between. Looked up from germline, CDR1 is SGDLS and CDR2 is YYNGEE. CDR3 sequence (DNA): TGTGCCAGCAGCGTCGACCCGGACGTTCAGCCCCAGCATTTT. Amino acid sequence: CASSVDPDVQPQHF.

This chain links TRBV2 with TRBJ2-2; unclear D gene. CDR1 is SNHLY, CDR2 FYNNEI, per germline. This CDR3 comprises 14 residues. Trimming stripped 7 bases from V and 6 bases from J, with 15 bases between. In DNA form, the CDR3 reads TGTGCCAGCAAGTTAAACCCCGCGGCCGGGGAGCTGTTTTTT. It encodes CASKLNPAAGELFF. Based on the CDR3 plus reference TRBV2 and TRBJ2-2, the full variable domain is EPEVTQTPSHQVTQMGQEVILRCVPISNHLYFYWYRQILGQKVEFLVSFYNNEISEKSEIFDDQFSVERPDGSNFTLKIRSTKLEDSAMYFCASKLNPAAGELFFGEGSRLTVL.

This clone occurred once. This chain connects TRBV6-1 to TRBJ1-5; TRBD1 is a possible D gene (5 bases). V lost 1 base and J lost 4, with 23 bases in between. CDR3 length: 19 amino acids. Germline loops: CDR1 MNHNS, CDR2 SASEGT. The chain's CDR3 is CASSEGVPWGVKDNQPQHF. The CDR3 nucleotides read TGTGCCAGCAGTGAAGGAGTACCTTGGGGGGTGAAGGATAATCAGCCCCAGCATTTT.

The count of this clone is one. The chain combines TRBV27 with TRBJ1-2; 8 positions agree with TRBD1. This CDR3 is built from 14 residues. V trimming: 6 bases; J trimming: 5 bases; junction bases outside the gene matches: 8. The germline CDR1 and CDR2 sequences are MNHEY and SMNVEV (reference sequence). The DNA of the CDR3 is TGTGCCAGCAGCCCCTGGACAGGGTTTTATGGCTACACCTTC. This gives the protein CASSPWTGFYGYTF.

The V call is TRBV4-1, the J call TRBJ2-7; either TRBD1 or TRBD2 may fit D (5 bases each). V was cut by 4 bases and J by 0 bases, with 13 bases left in between. From germline, CDR1 is MGHRA and CDR2 YSYEKL. This CDR3 contains 15 residues. CDR3 sequence: CASSPPGTVSYEQYF. In nucleotides, the CDR3 is TGCGCCAGCAGCCCCCCCGGGACGGTCTCCTACGAGCAGTACTTC.

This rearrangement joins TRBV14 to TRBJ1-2, with D hard to call. The CDR3 is made up of 14 amino acids. The V and J ends lost 3 bases and 0 bases respectively, with 8 bases between them. The germline gives CDR1 SGHDN, CDR2 FVKESK. The CDR3 region is CASSHRLANYGYTF. For the CDR3, the DNA is TGTGCCAGCAGCCACCGATTAGCTAACTATGGCTACACCTTC.

The chain employs TRBV5-4 and TRBJ2-3, with D maybe TRBD1 (5 bases). The ends were cut back, 0 bases at V and 8 bases at J, with 10 bases in the middle. Germline V gene lookup returns CDR1 SGHNT and CDR2 YYREEE (reference sequence). The CDR3 length is 13 residues. The CDR3 reads CASSLDGGATQYF. In DNA form, the CDR3 reads TGTGCCAGCAGCTTGGATGGTGGGGCTACGCAGTATTTT.

This clone has just a few counts. The genes are TRBV6-1 and TRBJ1-3; no clear D gene. Deletions cut 6 bases from V and 1 base from J, with 13 bases between. CDR1 and CDR2 from the germline V gene are MNHNS and SASEGT. The CDR3 has 15 amino acids. The CDR3 DNA sequence: TGTGCCAGCAGCGGACGGGCCTATTCTGGAAACACCATATATTTT. Translating gives CASSGRAYSGNTIYF.

The chain is built from TRBV9 and TRBJ1-3; D gene uncertain. Trimming stripped 4 bases from V and 4 bases from J, with 12 bases between. Germline lookup yields CDR1 SGDLS and CDR2 YYNGEE. The CDR3 extends over 14 amino acids. This CDR3 is CASSPPPPGNTIYF. The CDR3 coding sequence is TGTGCCAGCAGCCCCCCTCCCCCCGGAAACACCATATATTTT. Filled out from reference TRBV9 and TRBJ1-3, the complete variable domain reads DSGVTQTPKHLITATGQRVTLRCSPRSGDLSVYWYQQSLDQGLQFLIQYYNGEERAKGNILERFSAQQFPDLHSELNLSSLELGDSALYFCASSPPPPGNTIYFGEGSWLTVV.

This chain connects TRBV28 to TRBJ2-3; TRBD2 is a possible D gene (6 bases). Germline V CDR1 and CDR2: MDHEN, SYDVKM. There are 14 residues in the CDR3. Trimming cost V 2 bases and J 2 bases, with 8 bases left between them. This CDR3 reads CASSLAGLTDTQYF. The CDR3 region has the DNA TGTGCCAGCAGTTTAGCGGGGCTCACAGATACGCAGTATTTT.

The DNA of the CDR3 is TGTGCCAGCACCACAGGGGAGGGTCAGCCCCAGCATTTT. Its protein is CASTTGEGQPQHF. The chain couples TRBV6-5 to TRBJ1-5; 7 nucleotides agree with TRBD1. The CDR3 covers 13 residues. The trim removed 7 bases at V and 6 bases at J, leaving 6 bases unmatched. The V gene's germline CDR1 is MNHEY and CDR2 SVGAGI.

The rearrangement uses TRBV6-1 and TRBJ2-5, with 8 bases that match TRBD1. This CDR3 has 15 amino acids. CDR1 is MNHNS, CDR2 SASEGT, per germline. The V and J ends lost 7 bases and 0 bases, in that order; junction bases with no gene match: 7. The DNA of the CDR3 is TGTGCCAGCACCTCGGGACAGGAAAACCAAGAGACCCAGTACTTC. Translation: CASTSGQENQETQYF.

This chain connects TRBV14 to TRBJ1-5; tentative D call: TRBD1 (6 bases). V lost 2 bases and J 7 bases, leaving 12 bases between the germline ends. The CDR3 length is 14 residues. Germline CDR1 reads SGHDN; CDR2 reads FVKESK. CDR3 residues: CASSQSGDKQPQHF. CDR3 sequence (DNA): TGTGCCAGCAGCCAATCAGGGGATAAGCAGCCCCAGCATTTT.

This clone occurred once. The CDR3: CASSTGAVGYTF. Written as DNA, the CDR3 is TGTGCCAGCAGTACAGGGGCCGTAGGCTACACCTTC. V is TRBV28 and J is TRBJ1-2; 7 bases match TRBD1. The CDR3 spans 12 residues. Germline V gene sequence: CDR1 MDHEN, CDR2 SYDVKM. The trim removed 5 bases at V and 8 bases at J, leaving 5 bases unmatched.

The chain employs TRBV28 and TRBJ1-5; D may be TRBD1 (5 bases). This CDR3 comprises 15 residues. The V and J ends lost 9 bases and 1 base respectively, with 16 bases between them. Per the germline V gene, CDR1 is MDHEN and CDR2 is SYDVKM. The CDR3 reads CASTRGDGSNQPQHF. The CDR3 DNA sequence: TGTGCCAGTACACGGGGGGATGGGAGCAATCAGCCCCAGCATTTT.